This is a list of T cell receptor beta chains from one sample in a study of T-cell reconstitution after alpha-beta-depleted transplantation in children. TCRdb re-called the PCR reads with MiXCR, one entry per CDR3 protein. Among hundreds of thousands of distinct CDR3 sequences listed, around 19% were seen once. The sequencing used PBMCs from the stem cell graft donor, collected from the stem cell graft. The receptors derive from a human donor who donated a stem cell graft to a child with acute lymphoblastic leukemia. Both conserved end residues are part of each CDR3. The order of the fields is V gene, J gene, CDR3 protein.

>TRBV10-3|TRBJ2-1
CAISDFGLAGVNEQFF
>TRBV27|TRBJ2-1
CASSFWGGGAGYNEQFF
>TRBV19|TRBJ1-1
CPNRDREAFF
>TRBV6-1|TRBJ1-2
CASSILPIHVSYGYTF
>TRBV25-1|TRBJ2-7
CASSAAFYEQYF
>TRBV15|TRBJ1-1
CATSRDPGLNTEAFF
>TRBV7-9|TRBJ2-1
CASSWGLAGGSFDEQFF
>TRBV4-1|TRBJ2-1
CASSHPPGQGARNEQFF
>TRBV20-1|TRBJ2-4
CSAAGGKAKNIQYF
>TRBV10-2|TRBJ1-3
CATEDSGNTIYF
>TRBV12-3/TRBV12-4|TRBJ2-7
CASSLGPLAGYEQYF
>TRBV12-3/TRBV12-4|TRBJ2-1
CASSQRGLAGKQFF
>TRBV19|TRBJ2-1
CASSRLAAGNHNEQFF
>TRBV12-3/TRBV12-4|TRBJ1-4
CASSYDRGREKLFF
>TRBV6-5|TRBJ2-7
CASSYSGLGGYEQYF
>TRBV12-3/TRBV12-4|TRBJ1-5
CASSSGTGGRQPQHF
>TRBV12-3/TRBV12-4|TRBJ2-7
CASSFIPGLAASYEQYF
>TRBV14|TRBJ1-1
CASSQEVNTEAFF
>TRBV5-5|TRBJ1-2
CASSQPSGTRYGYTF
>TRBV9|TRBJ2-1
CASSARYTSGRYNEQFF
>TRBV20-1|TRBJ2-1
CSAYPTSGNTYNEQFF
>TRBV30|TRBJ1-5
CAWSKGGHQPQHF
>TRBV29-1|TRBJ1-2
CSALNTANYGYTF
>TRBV7-8|TRBJ2-7
CASSLDRTLRAEQYF
>TRBV5-5|TRBJ1-2
CASSLDGVGAGYTF
>TRBV10-1|TRBJ2-7
CASSDGDEQYF
>TRBV5-1|TRBJ2-3
CASSLRGAPTDTQYF
>TRBV24-1|TRBJ1-2
CATSARQGAYGYTF
>TRBV5-5|TRBJ1-5
CASSFHFRAYGNQPQHF
>TRBV4-1|TRBJ1-1
CASSRLNGEAFF
>TRBV18|TRBJ1-1
CASSPAGGGSPGVLNTEAFF
>TRBV6-5|TRBJ2-2
CASSYSQGPGELFF
>TRBV12-3/TRBV12-4|TRBJ2-1
CASSLPRWDEQFF
>TRBV7-9|TRBJ1-1
CASSSTGTANTEAFF
>TRBV12-3/TRBV12-4|TRBJ1-3
CASKGFSGNTIYF
>TRBV18|TRBJ2-1
CASSPPSGSYNEQFF
>TRBV18|TRBJ2-1
CASSPIREASSNEQFF
>TRBV7-2|TRBJ2-5
CASSLDRGSETQYF
>TRBV12-3/TRBV12-4|TRBJ2-1
CASRRDRVRGSYNEQFF
>TRBV29-1|TRBJ2-1
CSANRQGYNEQFF
>TRBV5-1|TRBJ2-6
CASSLGVDISGANVLTF
>TRBV7-8|TRBJ1-1
CASSLLQGDQANTEAFF
>TRBV27|TRBJ2-7
CASSQDAVPYEQYF
>TRBV5-1|TRBJ1-1
CASSLGRRVSNTEAFF
>TRBV12-3/TRBV12-4|TRBJ2-7
CASSFGRESVYEQYF
>TRBV5-1|TRBJ1-5
CASSLQEPNQPQHF
>TRBV4-1|TRBJ2-5
CASSQVLTGHETQYF
>TRBV4-1|TRBJ2-1
CASSQGTRGEQFF
>TRBV29-1|TRBJ2-2
CSVEEERYTGELFF
>TRBV12-3/TRBV12-4|TRBJ2-2
CASAPGGRWGELFF
>TRBV5-1|TRBJ2-7
CASSDPGLAASYEQYF
>TRBV7-9|TRBJ2-7
CASSSAGELYEQYF
>TRBV6-1|TRBJ2-7
CASSLAGPGEQYF
>TRBV7-8|TRBJ2-3
CASSFFRGSTDTQYF
>TRBV5-1|TRBJ2-7
CASSLAGDRGRYEQYF